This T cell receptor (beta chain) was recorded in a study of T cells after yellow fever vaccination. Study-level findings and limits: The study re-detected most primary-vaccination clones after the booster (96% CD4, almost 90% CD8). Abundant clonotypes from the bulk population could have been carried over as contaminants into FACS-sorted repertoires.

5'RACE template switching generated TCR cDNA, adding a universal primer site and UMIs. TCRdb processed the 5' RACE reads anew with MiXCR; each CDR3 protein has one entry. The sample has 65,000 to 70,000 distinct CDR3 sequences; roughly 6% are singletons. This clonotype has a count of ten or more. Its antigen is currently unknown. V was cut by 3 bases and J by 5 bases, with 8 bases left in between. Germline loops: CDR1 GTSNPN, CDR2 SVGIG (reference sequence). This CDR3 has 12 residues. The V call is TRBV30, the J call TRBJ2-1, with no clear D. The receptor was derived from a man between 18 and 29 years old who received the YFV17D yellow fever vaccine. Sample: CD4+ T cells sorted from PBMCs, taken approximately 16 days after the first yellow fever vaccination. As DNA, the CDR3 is TGTGCCTGGAGCCGGCCGGACAATGAGCAGTTCTTC. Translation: CAWSRPDNEQFF.